This record looks at one T cell receptor (beta chain) sequence and its context. Its cognate antigen is unknown. The entry originates in a study of T cells after yellow fever vaccination. Findings and caveats of the study: Subsequent to the booster, the majority of primary-vaccination clones reappeared (approximately 95% CD4, approximately 85% CD8).

The 5'RACE template-switching step produced TCR cDNA and added a universal primer site and UMIs. TCRdb itself ran the 5' RACE reads through MiXCR, one entry per CDR3 protein. The sample includes a few hundred thousand distinct CDR3 sequences, 6.8% of them seen just once. V was cut by 4 bases and J by 5 bases, with 17 bases left in between. The CDR3 has 15 amino acids. The sample consisted of PBMCs, taken about 41 days after the first yellow fever vaccination. This TCR was recovered from a man younger than 30 who received the YFV17D yellow fever vaccine. This sequence joins TRBV12-3 or TRBV12-4 and TRBJ2-5; D possibly corresponds to TRBD1 (5 bases). Written as DNA, the CDR3 is TGTGCCAGCAGTTATCGTCAGGCAGGGCGGGAGACCCAGTACTTC. Protein product: CASSYRQAGRETQYF.